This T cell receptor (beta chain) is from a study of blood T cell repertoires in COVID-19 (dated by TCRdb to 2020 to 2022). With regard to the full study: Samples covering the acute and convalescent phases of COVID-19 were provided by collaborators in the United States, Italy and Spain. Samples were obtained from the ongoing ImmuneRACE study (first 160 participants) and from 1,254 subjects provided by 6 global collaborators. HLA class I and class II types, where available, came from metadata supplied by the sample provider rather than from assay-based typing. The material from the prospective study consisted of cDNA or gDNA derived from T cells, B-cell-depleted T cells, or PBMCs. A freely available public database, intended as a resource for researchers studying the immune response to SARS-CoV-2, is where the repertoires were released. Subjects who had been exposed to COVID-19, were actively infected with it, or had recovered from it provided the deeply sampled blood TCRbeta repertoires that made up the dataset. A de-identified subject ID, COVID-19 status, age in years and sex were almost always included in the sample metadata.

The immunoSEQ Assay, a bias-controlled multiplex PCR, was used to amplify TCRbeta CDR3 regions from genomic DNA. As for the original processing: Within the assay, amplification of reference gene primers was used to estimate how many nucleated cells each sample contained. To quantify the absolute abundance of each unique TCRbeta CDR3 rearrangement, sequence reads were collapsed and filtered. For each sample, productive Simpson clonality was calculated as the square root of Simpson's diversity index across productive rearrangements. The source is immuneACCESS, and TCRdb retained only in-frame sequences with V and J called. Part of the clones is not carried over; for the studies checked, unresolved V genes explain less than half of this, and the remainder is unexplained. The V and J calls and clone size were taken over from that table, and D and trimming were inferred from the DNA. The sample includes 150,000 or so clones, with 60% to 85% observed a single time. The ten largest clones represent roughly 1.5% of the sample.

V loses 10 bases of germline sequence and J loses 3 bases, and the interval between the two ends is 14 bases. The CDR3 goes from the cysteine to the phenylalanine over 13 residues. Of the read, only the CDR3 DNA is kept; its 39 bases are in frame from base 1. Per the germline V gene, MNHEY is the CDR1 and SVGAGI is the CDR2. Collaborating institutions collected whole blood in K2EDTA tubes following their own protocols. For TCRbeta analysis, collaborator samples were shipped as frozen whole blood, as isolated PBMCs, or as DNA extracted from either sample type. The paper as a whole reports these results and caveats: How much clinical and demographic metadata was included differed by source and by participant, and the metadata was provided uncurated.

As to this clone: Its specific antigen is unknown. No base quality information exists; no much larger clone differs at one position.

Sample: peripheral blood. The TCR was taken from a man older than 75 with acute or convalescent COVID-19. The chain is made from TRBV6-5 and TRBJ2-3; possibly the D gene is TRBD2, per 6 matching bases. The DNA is TGTGCCACTAGGGAGGCAGAGACAGATACGCAGTATTTT. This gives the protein CATREAETDTQYF.